The T cell receptor (beta chain) described here comes from a study of T cells in localized non-small cell lung cancer (dated by TCRdb to about 2020). Regarding the study in general: The study examined T cell repertoires in roughly 240 patients with early-stage NSCLC and compared tumors with uninvolved tumor-adjacent lungs. Of the NSCLC patients, about 130 were male and approximately 110 were female, and the mean age was around 66 years. The cohort was made up of around 220 treatment-naive NSCLC patients whose localized lung tumors had been resected. Results the study describes overall, beyond this receptor: A median of about 53 of the top 100 tumor clones were detected in paired uninvolved adjacent lung, and around 30 of these tumor clones were also found among the top 100 clones of the paired uninvolved adjacent lung. Because the study design was exploratory, TCR variables were selected using unadjusted p-values without false-discovery rate correction. Because multi-region tumor sequencing was not performed, intratumor heterogeneity could not be ruled out. Uninvolved tumor-adjacent lung showed the highest T cell clonality, higher than tumor, which suggests more focused antigenic responses in the adjacent lung. Longer overall survival was associated with higher T cell density in blood, whereas shorter survival was associated with higher clonality in adjacent lung.

Uninvolved adjacent lung was sampled at least 2 cm away from the tumor margin, and two independent pathologists confirmed that the tissue had no atypia. At diagnosis, tumor, uninvolved tumor-adjacent lung and peripheral blood were collected and then preserved as a mix of FFPE and fresh-frozen material. TCR beta CDR3 regions were sequenced from DNA using the immunoSEQ Assay. The original pipeline was this. T cell density was computed as TCR beta template counts normalized to usable DNA estimated by amplifying housekeeping genes. Using the preseqR package, richness was estimated by extrapolating to 120,000 templates for tissue samples and 400,000 templates for PBMC samples. Clonality was defined as one minus Pielou's evenness. Differential abundance testing on productive amino-acid clonotypes, with a minimum total count of 5 and an alpha of 0.1, was used to identify tissue-enriched TCRs. The Jaccard Index and the Morisita Overlap Index were used to quantify repertoire overlap between compartments. TCR beta CDR3s were clustered by GLIPH together with public tetramer-defined viral CDR3s, and at least three viral sequences plus V-gene enrichment were required for viral motifs. TCRdb took this table from immuneACCESS and kept in-frame rearrangements with V and J called. Such tables lack part of the clones; where checked against another copy, unresolved V genes explain under half of the gap, and the rest is unexplained. V and J calls and clone size are those listed in that table; D and trimming were worked out from the DNA. The sample table records around 1,200 clones; about a fifth of these occur just once. Together, the top ten hold roughly 15% of the sample.

On this clone: No antigen is known for it. Base-call qualities are not available, and no considerably larger clone is one nucleotide away.

Trimming removed 6 bases from V and 5 bases from J; the gene matches leave 7 bases unexplained. From its cysteine to its phenylalanine, the CDR3 spans 15 amino acids. Just CDR3 DNA is preserved here, 45 bases in frame from base 1. This chain joins TRBV23-1 to TRBJ1-4; the central 9 bases match TRBD1. TRBV23-1 is treated as an ORF (open reading frame) with a function not yet certain. Sequenced here: normal lung tissue next to the tumor, sampled before any cancer treatment. The clonotype originates from a female donor at least 60 years old with stage I squamous cell lung carcinoma. The DNA sequence follows: TGCGCCAGCAGCTTTTCCGGACAGGGGAATGAAAAACTGTTTTTT. This yields the protein CASSFSGQGNEKLFF.